Detailed here is one T cell receptor beta chain. What it binds is unknown. Donation came from healthy HIV-negative adults that had no recent acute infections or vaccinations. This table comes from immunoSEQ multiplex PCR, and its TCRdb copy is limited to in-frame clones, with some not included. The repertoire holds about 1.1 million clones, around three quarters seen once, with around 0.61% in the top ten. The sample belongs to a study of shared clonotypes between healthy human individuals. As for the study in general: CD4 naive and CD4 memory each took three plates per donor, while CD8 naive took two and CD8 memory one.

Study outcomes and limitations: Non-shared clonotypes had lower generation probabilities than clonotypes shared by all four sorted-subset donors. Since donors were few, the genetic and exposure-history diversity represented was limited.

Sequenced material: memory CD4+ T cells from PBMCs. The sample's subset: CD45RA-negative fraction. This clonotype was obtained from a man younger than 35 in good health. Some clones in this sample may be carry-over from other donors' samples.

In DNA, the CDR3 is TGTGCCAGCTCACCGTACAGGGGGGGCGGCACAGATACGCAGTATTTT. Amino acid sequence: CASSPYRGGGTDTQYF. The chain is built from TRBV18 and TRBJ2-3, with D perhaps matching TRBD1 (8 bases). The V gene lost 3 bases and the J gene lost 1 base, with 14 bases spanning the gap. Looked up from germline, CDR1 is KGHSH and CDR2 is LQKENI. The CDR3 totals 16 residues.